The 30 T cell receptor beta chains in this list originate from one sample, sequenced in a study of shared clonotypes between healthy human individuals (dated by TCRdb to the early 2020s). The library was built by means of the immunoSEQ multiplex PCR assay. TCRdb limited this immuneACCESS table to in-frame rearrangements with V and J called. A share of clones is missing; checked studies link under half to unresolved V genes, and the rest is unexplained. The sample table lists approximately 1.5 million clones, approximately 98% of them with a count of one. The top ten constitute less than 0.55% of the sample. Input material: naive CD4+ T cells sorted from blood. The sample's cell subset or site, from its label and the paper: CD45RA+ positively selected. Receptors were obtained from a man under 40 in good health.

The chain recombines TRBV11-3 with TRBJ2-1; D not certain. The V gene lost 4 bases and the J gene lost 7 bases, with 11 bases spanning the gap. CDR1 is SGHNT, CDR2 YENEEA, per germline. The CDR3 consists of 13 residues. CDR3 protein: CASSSSTGNEQFF. For the CDR3, the DNA is TGTGCCAGCAGCTCATCAACCGGGAATGAGCAGTTCTTC.

V and J are TRBV5-1 and TRBJ1-1, with 7 bases fitting TRBD1. The germline CDR1 and CDR2 sequences are SGHRS and YFSETQ. The CDR3 spans 15 residues. Unmatched junction bases numbered 6, after V lost 1 base and J lost 3 bases. The DNA of the CDR3 is TGCGCCAGCAGCTTGCCTTCCGGGACAGACACTGAAGCTTTCTTT. Translated: CASSLPSGTDTEAFF. Drawing the rest from reference TRBV5-1 and TRBJ1-1, the complete variable domain is KAGVTQTPRYLIKTRGQQVTLSCSPISGHRSVSWYQQTPGQGLQFLFEYFSETQRNKGNFPGRFSGRQFSNSRSEMNVSTLELGDSALYLCASSLPSGTDTEAFFGQGTRLTVV.

V and J are TRBV5-1 and TRBJ2-7; 7 nucleotides align to TRBD1. After removal of 4 bases from V and 1 base from J, the junction contained 5 bases not matched to a gene. Per germline, CDR1 SGHRS and CDR2 YFSETQ. CDR3 size: 14 residues. The CDR3 protein is CASSRTGVSYEQYF. In DNA form, the CDR3 reads TGCGCCAGCAGCAGAACAGGGGTATCCTACGAGCAGTACTTC.

This sequence joins TRBV4-1 and TRBJ2-3, with TRBD2 identical over 12 bases. The CDR3 totals 16 residues. Trimming removed 3 bases from V and 1 base from J; junction bases left unmatched: 2. Germline CDR1 is MGHRA and CDR2 is YSYEKL. CDR3 sequence reads: CASSQRLAGGTDTQYF. Written as DNA, the CDR3 is TGCGCCAGCAGCCAGCGACTAGCGGGAGGCACAGATACGCAGTATTTT.

The chain links TRBV29-1 to TRBJ2-1; D call uncertain. This CDR3 spans 14 amino acids. V was cut by 7 bases and J by 0 bases, with 13 bases left in between. Germline CDR1 SQVTM, CDR2 ANQGSEA. CDR3 coding DNA: TGCAGCGCCGTAGGCCTTATCTCCTACAATGAGCAGTTCTTC. Amino acid sequence: CSAVGLISYNEQFF.

This clone was observed once. The CDR3 is CASSTRQGEGYEQYF. CDR3 DNA sequence: TGTGCCAGCAGCACCCGACAGGGAGAGGGCTACGAGCAGTACTTC. The V gene is TRBV7-8, the J gene TRBJ2-7; 7 bases are shared with TRBD1. This CDR3 is 15 amino acids long. From germline, CDR1 is SGHVS and CDR2 FQNEAQ. Trimming removed 5 bases from V and 3 bases from J; junction bases left unmatched: 10.

The chain carries TRBV7-9 and TRBJ2-7; tentatively, D is TRBD1 (5 bases). This CDR3 is 16 amino acids long. V lost 3 bases to trimming and J lost 4 bases, with 19 bases between them. Germline CDR1 reads SEHNR; CDR2 reads FQNEAQ (reference sequence). The DNA of the CDR3 is TGTGCCAGCAGCTTTATAAGACAGACCTCAACATACGAGCAGTACTTC. Its protein product is CASSFIRQTSTYEQYF.

The chain combines TRBV6-1 with TRBJ2-5; TRBD1 is a possible D gene (6 bases). The CDR3 runs to 14 residues. CDR1 is MNHNS, CDR2 SASEGT, per germline. V gave up 2 bases and J gave up 5 bases, with 12 bases separating them. The CDR3 loop reads CASSENRVGETQYF. The CDR3, as DNA: TGTGCCAGCAGTGAAAACAGGGTAGGGGAGACCCAGTACTTC.

This chain connects TRBV9 to TRBJ1-1; the match to TRBD1 covers 7 bases. Germline CDR1 reads SGDLS; CDR2 reads YYNGEE. The trim removed 3 bases at V and 1 base at J, leaving 3 bases unmatched. The length of the CDR3 is 14 residues. Written as DNA, the CDR3 is TGTGCCAGCAGCGCAGGGGGGACGAACACTGAAGCTTTCTTT. Amino acids: CASSAGGTNTEAFF.

The DNA of the CDR3 is TGTGCCAGCAGCTTTAGGGGCAGCCAGCAGTACTTC. Encoded protein: CASSFRGSQQYF. The rearrangement joins TRBV11-3 to TRBJ2-4, with D maybe TRBD1 (5 bases). This CDR3 comprises 12 residues. Trimming removed 3 bases at V and 13 bases at J, with 13 bases between. The germline CDR1 and CDR2 sequences are SGHNT and YENEEA.

The chain has TRBV27 and TRBJ2-6; D possibly corresponds to TRBD1 (6 bases). Germline CDR1 is MNHEY and CDR2 is SMNVEV (reference sequence). Trimming cost V 4 bases and J 2 bases, with 9 bases left between them. The CDR3 runs to 15 residues. CDR3 in amino acids: CASSSGTPGANVLTF. The CDR3 nucleotides read TGTGCCAGCAGTTCAGGGACACCTGGGGCCAACGTCCTGACTTTC.

The chain recombines TRBV2 with TRBJ2-7, with 7 bases identical to TRBD2. This CDR3 contains 15 residues. J gave up 2 bases and V 6 bases, and 10 bases lay outside the gene matches. Germline-derived CDR1 and CDR2 are SNHLY and FYNNEI. The CDR3 protein is CASRYEASGTYEQYF. The CDR3, as DNA: TGTGCCAGCAGGTACGAGGCTAGCGGAACCTACGAGCAGTACTTC.

The V call is TRBV15, the J call TRBJ1-5, with TRBD1 matching over 7 bases. CDR1 is LNHNV and CDR2 is YYDKDF in the germline V gene (reference sequence). J lost 1 base, V lost 5 bases, and 11 bases had no gene match. This CDR3 contains 17 residues. The CDR3, as DNA: TGTGCCACCAGCTCAGGGGGGAGGGTTAGGAGCAATCAGCCCCAGCATTTT. Protein sequence: CATSSGGRVRSNQPQHF.

The chain is built from TRBV5-6 and TRBJ2-5; no firm D call. CDR1 SGHDT and CDR2 YYEEEE come from the germline V gene. V shed 6 bases and J shed 1 base, with 13 bases lying between them. This CDR3 region has 14 residues. CDR3 region: CASKLTAFQETQYF. The CDR3 nucleotides are TGTGCCAGCAAACTAACAGCGTTCCAAGAGACCCAGTACTTC. The whole variable domain, remainder taken from reference TRBV5-6 and TRBJ2-5, is DAGVTQSPTHLIKTRGQQVTLRCSPKSGHDTVSWYQQALGQGPQFIFQYYEEEERQRGNFPDRFSGHQFPNYSSELNVNALLLGDSALYLCASKLTAFQETQYFGPGTRLLVL.

CDR3 DNA: TGTGCCAGCAGCAAAGAGACCCAGTACTTC. It is translated as CASSKETQYF. The V call is TRBV21-1, the J call TRBJ2-5. TRBV21-1 is an annotated pseudogene. The CDR3 has 10 residues.

The chain couples TRBV19 to TRBJ2-7, with D hard to call. Germline CDR1 reads LNHDA; CDR2 reads SQIVND (reference sequence). Trimming pared 1 base from V and 6 bases from J, leaving 7 bases between. This CDR3 contains 12 residues. CDR3 in amino acids: CASSIGPSEQYF. The CDR3 nucleotides read TGTGCCAGTAGTATAGGACCCTCCGAGCAGTACTTC.

The V call is TRBV6-5, the J call TRBJ2-1; no definite D call. The CDR3 is 14 amino acids. Germline V gene data show CDR1 as MNHEY and CDR2 as SVGAGI. V dropped 2 bases and J dropped 6 bases, with 11 bases sitting between them. The CDR3 sequence is CASSYLSGPNEQFF. The CDR3 nucleotides read TGTGCCAGCAGTTACCTCTCTGGCCCCAATGAGCAGTTCTTC.

This CDR3 reads CASRGGKNYNEQFF. CDR3 DNA: TGTGCCAGCCGAGGCGGGAAGAACTATAATGAGCAGTTCTTC. J is TRBJ2-1 and V is TRBV28, with TRBD2 as a possible D gene (6 bases). Trimming stripped 8 bases from V and 7 bases from J, with 18 bases between. From germline, CDR1 is MDHEN and CDR2 SYDVKM. The CDR3 totals 14 residues.

The chain has TRBV4-1 and TRBJ2-2, with D unclear. V dropped 4 bases and J dropped 5 bases, with 8 bases sitting between them. Germline V gene lookup returns CDR1 MGHRA and CDR2 YSYEKL. This CDR3 comprises 13 residues. The CDR3 region is CASSLVYTGELFF. DNA of the CDR3: TGCGCCAGCAGCCTCGTATATACCGGGGAGCTGTTTTTT.

V is TRBV19 and J is TRBJ2-3; D might be TRBD1 (6 bases). This CDR3 contains 12 residues. Germline V gene data show CDR1 as LNHDA and CDR2 as SQIVND (reference sequence). Trimming took 4 bases from V and 7 from J, leaving 9 bases between them. The CDR3 DNA follows: TGTGCCAGTAGTAGCGACAGGTATACGCAGTATTTT. Residues: CASSSDRYTQYF.

The rearrangement joins TRBV19 to TRBJ1-1; 9 nucleotides agree with TRBD1. This CDR3 has 16 amino acids. With V trimmed by 5 bases and J by 2 bases, 9 bases remained unmatched. CDR1 and CDR2 (germline): LNHDA, SQIVND (reference sequence). CDR3 nucleotides: TGTGCCAGTAGTGAATACAGGGGGCAGGAAAACACTGAAGCTTTCTTT. Encoded protein: CASSEYRGQENTEAFF. The variable domain in full, with the rest retrieved from reference TRBV19 and TRBJ1-1, is DGGITQSPKYLFRKEGQNVTLSCEQNLNHDAMYWYRQDPGQGLRLIYYSQIVNDFQKGDIAEGYSVSREKKESFPLTVTSAQKNPTAFYLCASSEYRGQENTEAFFGQGTRLTVV.

This chain links TRBV28 with TRBJ2-1, with 10 positions matching TRBD2. V shed 3 bases, J shed 9 bases, and the junction held 17 bases outside the gene matches. This CDR3 has 18 residues. The germline CDR1 and CDR2 sequences are MDHEN and SYDVKM. The CDR3 DNA follows: TGTGCCAGCAGTTTGACCCCCTCTAAAGCGGGAGGGCCGGGTGAGCAGTTCTTC. It yields the protein CASSLTPSKAGGPGEQFF.

V usage is TRBV4-3 and J usage is TRBJ2-7; 13 nucleotides align to TRBD2. J was trimmed by 5 bases and V by 0 bases; bases with no gene match: 10. The CDR3 runs to 18 residues. Germline V gene lookup returns CDR1 LGHNA and CDR2 YSLEER. The CDR3 bases are TGCGCCAGCAGCCAAGAAAAAGGACTAGCGGGAGTTCACGACGAGCAGTACTTC. Its translation: CASSQEKGLAGVHDEQYF.

The chain is built from TRBV7-2 and TRBJ2-7, with no clear D. With 5 bases removed from V and 3 bases from J, the gap between germline ends came to 11 bases. This CDR3 has 13 amino acids. The germline V gene encodes CDR1 SGHTA and CDR2 FQGNSA. CDR3 DNA: TGTGCCAGCAGCCCCACAGCCCTCTACGAGCAGTACTTC. Translation: CASSPTALYEQYF.

The chain combines TRBV5-1 with TRBJ2-3, with 9 bases matching TRBD2. Per the germline V gene, CDR1 is SGHRS and CDR2 is YFSETQ. After removal of 2 bases from V and 4 bases from J, the junction contained 5 bases not matched to a gene. This CDR3 region has 15 residues. For the CDR3, the DNA is TGCGCCAGCAGCTTTAGCGGGAGTTGGCCAGATACGCAGTATTTT. This translates into CASSFSGSWPDTQYF.

Concerning this clone: Distinct nucleotide sequences in the sample also encode this CDR3. The chain recombines TRBV28 with TRBJ1-2, with 9 nucleotides matching TRBD1. Germline lookup yields CDR1 MDHEN and CDR2 SYDVKM. The CDR3 spans 11 residues. This CDR3 is CATGTGYGYTF. In nucleotides, the CDR3 is TGTGCTACCGGGACAGGGTATGGCTACACCTTC.

The V gene is TRBV5-1, the J gene TRBJ2-5; 7 nucleotides agree with TRBD2. The CDR3 has 13 amino acids. The germline CDR1 and CDR2 sequences are SGHRS and YFSETQ. Unmatched junction bases numbered 2, after V lost 2 bases and J lost 4 bases. This CDR3 reads CASSFREGETQYF. Written as DNA, the CDR3 is TGCGCCAGCAGCTTCAGGGAGGGAGAGACCCAGTACTTC.

In this sample, this clone turned up once. V usage is TRBV4-3 and J usage is TRBJ2-2; 9 bases align to TRBD2. The germline V gene has CDR1 LGHNA and CDR2 YSLEER. With 0 bases clipped from V and 3 bases from J, the junction kept 5 bases outside the gene matches. CDR3 length equals 17 residues. The chain's CDR3 is CASSQDLAGMYTGELFF. The CDR3 DNA reads as TGCGCCAGCAGCCAAGACCTAGCGGGAATGTACACCGGGGAGCTGTTTTTT.

The genes are TRBV28 and TRBJ2-2; TRBD2 agrees at 8 bases. Germline V gene data show CDR1 as MDHEN and CDR2 as SYDVKM. The CDR3 sequence is 16 residues long. The J segment lost 9 bases and the V segment lost 2 bases, leaving 11 bases of the junction unmatched. Here the CDR3 reads CASSLMAGGIFRELFF. The CDR3 bases are TGTGCCAGCAGTTTAATGGCGGGGGGCATTTTTAGGGAGCTGTTTTTT.

This chain connects TRBV6-5 to TRBJ2-5; 8 bases map to TRBD1. The CDR3 covers 15 residues. Looked up from germline, CDR1 is MNHEY and CDR2 is SVGAGI. Unmatched junction bases numbered 6, after V lost 1 base and J lost 5 bases. The CDR3, as DNA: TGTGCCAGCAGTTACTTTGGACAGGGTGCGGAGACCCAGTACTTC. This codes for CASSYFGQGAETQYF.